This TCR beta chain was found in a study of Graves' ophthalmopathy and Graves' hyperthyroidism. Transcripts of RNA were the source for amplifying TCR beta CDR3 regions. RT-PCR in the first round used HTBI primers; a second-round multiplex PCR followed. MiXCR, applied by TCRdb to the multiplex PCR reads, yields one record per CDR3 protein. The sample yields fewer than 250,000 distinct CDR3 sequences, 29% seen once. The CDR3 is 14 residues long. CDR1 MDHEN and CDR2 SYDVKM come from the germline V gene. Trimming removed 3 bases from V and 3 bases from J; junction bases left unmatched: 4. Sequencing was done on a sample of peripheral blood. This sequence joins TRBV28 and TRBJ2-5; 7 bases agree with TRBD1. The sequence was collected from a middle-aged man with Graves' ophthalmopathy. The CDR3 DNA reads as TGTGCCAGCAGTTTGTCCGACAGGGAAGAGACCCAGTACTTC. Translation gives CASSLSDREETQYF.